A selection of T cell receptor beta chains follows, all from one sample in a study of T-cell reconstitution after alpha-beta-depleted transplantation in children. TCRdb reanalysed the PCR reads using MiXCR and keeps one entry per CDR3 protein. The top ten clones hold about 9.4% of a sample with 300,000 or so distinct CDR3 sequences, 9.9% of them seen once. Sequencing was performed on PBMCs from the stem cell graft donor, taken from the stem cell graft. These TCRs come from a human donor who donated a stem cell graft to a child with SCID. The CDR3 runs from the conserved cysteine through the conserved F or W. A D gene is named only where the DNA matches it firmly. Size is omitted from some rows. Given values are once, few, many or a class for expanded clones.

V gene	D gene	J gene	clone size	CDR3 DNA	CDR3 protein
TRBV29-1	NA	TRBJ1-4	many	TGCAGCGGCCCGGGACGGCTTAATGAAAAACTGTTTTTT	CSGPGRLNEKLFF
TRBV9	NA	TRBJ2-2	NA	TGTGCCAGCAGCGTAGTAATGCAGGGACCCCAAGGGCCCGGGGAGCTGTTTTTT	CASSVVMQGPQGPGELFF
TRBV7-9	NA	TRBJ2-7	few	TGTGCCAGCAGCTATCGACAGGATTTGACATACGAGCAGTACTTC	CASSYRQDLTYEQYF
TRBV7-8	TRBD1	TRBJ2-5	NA	TGTGCCAGCAGCTTAGCGCCCTCGACAGGGGACTTGGGTGAGACCCAGTACTTC	CASSLAPSTGDLGETQYF
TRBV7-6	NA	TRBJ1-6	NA	TGTGCCAGCAGCGAGGGAGGGGTTCTACCCCTCCACTTT	CASSEGGVLPLHF
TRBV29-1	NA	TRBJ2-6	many	TGCAGCGTTGATGGCTCTGGGGCCAACGTCCTGACTTTC	CSVDGSGANVLTF
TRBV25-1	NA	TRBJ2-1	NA	TGTGCCAGCAGTGAAAGCGCGTTCGTTGAGCAGTTCTTC	CASSESAFVEQFF
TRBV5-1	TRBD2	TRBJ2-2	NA	TGCGCCAGCAGCTCCCGTGGGGGGGTATCGGCCGGGGAGCTGTTTTTT	CASSSRGGVSAGELFF
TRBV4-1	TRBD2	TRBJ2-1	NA	TGCGCCAGCAGCCAGAGCGGGGAAACCTACAATGAGCAGTTCTTC	CASSQSGETYNEQFF
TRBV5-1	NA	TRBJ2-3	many	TGCGCCAGCAGCCCAGACAGGAGCTCCAGCACAGATACGCAGTATTTT	CASSPDRSSSTDTQYF